The sequence of this T cell receptor (beta chain) was determined in a study of T cell responses to AZD1222 COVID-19 vaccine. Data came from immunoSEQ multiplex PCR; TCRdb stores just in-frame clones and leaves some out. The sample has roughly 100,000 clones; around 86% are singletons. V gave up 5 bases and J gave up 2 bases; unmatched junction bases: 4. The CDR3 contains 15 residues. Germline V gene lookup returns CDR1 MNHEY and CDR2 SVGAGI. Notes on the study in general: Researchers took repertoire samples only after the peak T cell response had come.

Worth noting for this clone: Its target is not known. Other nucleotide sequences from this sample produce the same CDR3.

The source was peripheral blood, collected on day 0 of AZD1222 vaccination. V usage is TRBV6-5 and J usage is TRBJ2-2, with TRBD1 matching 8 bases. The sequence was obtained from an adult in good health. CDR3 nucleotide sequence: TGTGCCAGCAGTCTAGACAGGGGTAACACCGGGGAGCTGTTTTTT. Amino acid sequence: CASSLDRGNTGELFF.